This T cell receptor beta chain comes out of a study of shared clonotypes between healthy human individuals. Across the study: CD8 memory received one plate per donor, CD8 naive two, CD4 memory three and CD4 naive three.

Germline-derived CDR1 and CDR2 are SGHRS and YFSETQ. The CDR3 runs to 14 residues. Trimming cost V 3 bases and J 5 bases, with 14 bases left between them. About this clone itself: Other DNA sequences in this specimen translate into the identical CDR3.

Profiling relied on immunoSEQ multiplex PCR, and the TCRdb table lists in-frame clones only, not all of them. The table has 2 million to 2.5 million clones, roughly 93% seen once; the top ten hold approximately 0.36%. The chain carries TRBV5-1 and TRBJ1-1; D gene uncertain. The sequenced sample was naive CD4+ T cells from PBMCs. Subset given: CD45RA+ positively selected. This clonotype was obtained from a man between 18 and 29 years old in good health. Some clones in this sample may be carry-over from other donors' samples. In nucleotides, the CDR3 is TGCGCCAGCAGCTCCCAAGGAGGGAGTACTGAAGCTTTCTTT. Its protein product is CASSSQGGSTEAFF.